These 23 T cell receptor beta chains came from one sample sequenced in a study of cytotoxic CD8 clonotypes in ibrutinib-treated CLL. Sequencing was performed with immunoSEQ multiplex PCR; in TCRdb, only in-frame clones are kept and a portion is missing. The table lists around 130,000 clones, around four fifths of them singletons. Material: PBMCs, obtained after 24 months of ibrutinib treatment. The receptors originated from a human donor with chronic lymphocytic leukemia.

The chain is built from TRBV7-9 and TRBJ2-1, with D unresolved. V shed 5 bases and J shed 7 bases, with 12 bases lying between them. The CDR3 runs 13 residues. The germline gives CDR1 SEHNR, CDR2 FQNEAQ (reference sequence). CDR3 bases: TGTGCCAGCAGCCCCATTCCCTCGAATGAGCAGTTCTTC. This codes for CASSPIPSNEQFF.

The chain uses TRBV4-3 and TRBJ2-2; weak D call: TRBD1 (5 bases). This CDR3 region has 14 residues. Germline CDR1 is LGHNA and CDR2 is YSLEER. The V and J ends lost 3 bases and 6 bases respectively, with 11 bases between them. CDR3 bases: TGCGCCAGCAGCCAGAACAGGTTCCCCGGGGAGCTGTTTTTT. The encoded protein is CASSQNRFPGELFF.

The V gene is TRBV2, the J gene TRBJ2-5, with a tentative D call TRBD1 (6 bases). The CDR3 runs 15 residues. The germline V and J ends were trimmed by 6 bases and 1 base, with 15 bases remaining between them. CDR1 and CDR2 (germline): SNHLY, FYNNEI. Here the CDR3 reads CASSNFGQFQETQYF. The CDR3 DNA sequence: TGTGCCAGCAGCAACTTTGGACAGTTCCAAGAGACCCAGTACTTC.

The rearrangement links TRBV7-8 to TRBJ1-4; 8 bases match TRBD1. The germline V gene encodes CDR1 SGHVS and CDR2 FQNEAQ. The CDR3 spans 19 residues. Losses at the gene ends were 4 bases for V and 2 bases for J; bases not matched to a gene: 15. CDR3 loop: CASSYRDRPRVTTNEKLFF. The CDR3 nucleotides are TGTGCCAGCAGCTACAGGGACAGGCCACGAGTAACGACTAATGAAAAACTGTTTTTT.

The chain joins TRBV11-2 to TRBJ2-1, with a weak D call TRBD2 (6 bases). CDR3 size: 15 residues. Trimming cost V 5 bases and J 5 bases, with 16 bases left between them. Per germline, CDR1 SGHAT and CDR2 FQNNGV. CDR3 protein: CASSAGNSPHNEQFF. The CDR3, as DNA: TGTGCCAGCAGCGCGGGGAATAGCCCCCACAATGAGCAGTTCTTC.

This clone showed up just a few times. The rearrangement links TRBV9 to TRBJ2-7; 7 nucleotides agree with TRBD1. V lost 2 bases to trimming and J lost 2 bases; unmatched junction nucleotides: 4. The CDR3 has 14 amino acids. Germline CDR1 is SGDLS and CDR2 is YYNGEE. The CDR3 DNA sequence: TGTGCCAGCAGCGTCTCGACAGGGACCTACGAGCAGTACTTC. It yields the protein CASSVSTGTYEQYF.

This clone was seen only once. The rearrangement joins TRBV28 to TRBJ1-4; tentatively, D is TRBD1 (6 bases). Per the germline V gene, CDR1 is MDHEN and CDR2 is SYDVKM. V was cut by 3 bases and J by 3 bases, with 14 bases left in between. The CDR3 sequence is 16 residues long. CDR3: CASSLGGRPSNEKLFF. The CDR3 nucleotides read TGTGCCAGCAGTTTGGGGGGGCGCCCATCTAATGAAAAACTGTTTTTT.

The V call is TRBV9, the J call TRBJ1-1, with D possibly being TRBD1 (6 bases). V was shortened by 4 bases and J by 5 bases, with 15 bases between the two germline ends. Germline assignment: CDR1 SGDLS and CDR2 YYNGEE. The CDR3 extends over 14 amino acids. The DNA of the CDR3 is TGTGCCAGCAGCACAGGGATGGGCGGGACTGAAGCTTTCTTT. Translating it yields CASSTGMGGTEAFF. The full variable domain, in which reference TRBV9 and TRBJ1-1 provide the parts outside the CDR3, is DSGVTQTPKHLITATGQRVTLRCSPRSGDLSVYWYQQSLDQGLQFLIQYYNGEERAKGNILERFSAQQFPDLHSELNLSSLELGDSALYFCASSTGMGGTEAFFGQGTRLTVV.

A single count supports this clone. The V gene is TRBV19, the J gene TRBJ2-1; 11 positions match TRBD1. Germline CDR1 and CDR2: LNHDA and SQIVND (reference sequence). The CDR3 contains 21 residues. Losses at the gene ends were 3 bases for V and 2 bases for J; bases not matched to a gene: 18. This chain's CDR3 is CASSILGFRSDRGPTYNEQFF. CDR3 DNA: TGTGCCAGTAGTATTCTCGGGTTCCGGTCGGACAGGGGGCCTACCTACAATGAGCAGTTCTTC.

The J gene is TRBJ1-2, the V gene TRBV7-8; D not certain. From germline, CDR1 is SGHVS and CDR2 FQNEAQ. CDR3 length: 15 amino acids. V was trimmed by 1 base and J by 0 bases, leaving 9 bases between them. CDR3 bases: TGTGCCAGCAGCTTAGGGGCAGGTCCTAACTATGGCTACACCTTC. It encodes CASSLGAGPNYGYTF.

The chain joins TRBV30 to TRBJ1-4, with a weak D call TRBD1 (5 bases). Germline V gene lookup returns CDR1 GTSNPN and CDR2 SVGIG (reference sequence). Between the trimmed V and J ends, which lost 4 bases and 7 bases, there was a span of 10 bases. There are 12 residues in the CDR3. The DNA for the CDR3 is TGTGCCTGGACAGGGAACCCTGAAAAACTGTTTTTT. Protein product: CAWTGNPEKLFF.

The CDR3 DNA follows: TGCGCCAGCAGCTTGAGGCAGGGGCGATATTCACCCCTCCACTTT. Protein: CASSLRQGRYSPLHF. The chain has TRBV5-1 and TRBJ1-6, with a weak D call TRBD1 (6 bases). The CDR3 has 15 residues. Trimming left V 1 base short and J 8 bases short, with 13 bases between. Germline assignment: CDR1 SGHRS and CDR2 YFSETQ.

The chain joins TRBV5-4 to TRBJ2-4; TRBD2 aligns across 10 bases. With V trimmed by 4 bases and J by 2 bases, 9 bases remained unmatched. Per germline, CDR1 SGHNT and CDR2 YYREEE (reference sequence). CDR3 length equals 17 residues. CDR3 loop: CASSPTSGEGPKNIQYF. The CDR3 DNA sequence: TGTGCCAGCAGCCCTACTAGCGGGGAGGGGCCCAAAAACATTCAGTACTTC. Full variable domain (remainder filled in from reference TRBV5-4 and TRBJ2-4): ETGVTQSPTHLIKTRGQQVTLRCSSQSGHNTVSWYQQALGQGPQFIFQYYREEENGRGNFPPRFSGLQFPNYSSELNVNALELDDSALYLCASSPTSGEGPKNIQYFGAGTRLSVL.

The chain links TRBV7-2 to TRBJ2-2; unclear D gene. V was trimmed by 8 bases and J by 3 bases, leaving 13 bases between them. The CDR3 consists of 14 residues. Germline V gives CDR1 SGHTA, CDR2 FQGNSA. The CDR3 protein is CASVPGRDTGELFF. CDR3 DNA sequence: TGTGCCAGCGTTCCTGGACGGGACACCGGGGAGCTGTTTTTT.

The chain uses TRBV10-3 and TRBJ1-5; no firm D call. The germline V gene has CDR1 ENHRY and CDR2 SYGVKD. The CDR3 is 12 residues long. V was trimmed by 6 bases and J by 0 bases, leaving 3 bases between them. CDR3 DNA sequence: TGTGCCATCAGGGATAGCAATCAGCCCCAGCATTTT. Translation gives CAIRDSNQPQHF.

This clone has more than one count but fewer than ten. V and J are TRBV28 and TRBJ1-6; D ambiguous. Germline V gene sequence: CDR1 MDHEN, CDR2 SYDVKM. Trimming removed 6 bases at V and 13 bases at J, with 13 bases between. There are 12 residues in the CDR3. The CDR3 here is CASSSSQSPLHF. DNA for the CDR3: TGTGCCAGCAGCTCGTCCCAATCGCCCCTCCACTTT.

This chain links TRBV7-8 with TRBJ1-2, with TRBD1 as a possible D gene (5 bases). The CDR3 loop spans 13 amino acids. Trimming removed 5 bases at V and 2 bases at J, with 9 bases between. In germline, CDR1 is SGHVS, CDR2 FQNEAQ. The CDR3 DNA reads TGTGCCAGCAGCCCTGACAGAAACTATGGCTACACCTTC. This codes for CASSPDRNYGYTF.

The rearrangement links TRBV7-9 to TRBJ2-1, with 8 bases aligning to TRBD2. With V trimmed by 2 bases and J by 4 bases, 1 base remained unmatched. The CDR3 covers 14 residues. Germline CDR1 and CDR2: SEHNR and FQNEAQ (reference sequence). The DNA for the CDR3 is TGTGCCAGCAGCTTAAGCGGGGGTTACAATGAGCAGTTCTTC. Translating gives CASSLSGGYNEQFF.

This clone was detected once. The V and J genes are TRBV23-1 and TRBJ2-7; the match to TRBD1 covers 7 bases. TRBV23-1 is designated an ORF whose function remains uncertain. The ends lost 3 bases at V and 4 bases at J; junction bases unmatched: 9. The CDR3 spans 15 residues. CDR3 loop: CASSQPRGSKYEQYF. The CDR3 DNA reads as TGCGCCAGCAGTCAGCCCAGGGGGAGTAAGTACGAGCAGTACTTC.

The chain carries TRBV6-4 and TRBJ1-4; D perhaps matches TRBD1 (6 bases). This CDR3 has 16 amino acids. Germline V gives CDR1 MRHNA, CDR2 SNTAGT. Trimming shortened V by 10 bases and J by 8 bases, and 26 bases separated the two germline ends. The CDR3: CATPGAGAILGEKLFF. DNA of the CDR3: TGTGCCACCCCAGGGGCGGGGGCGATACTGGGAGAAAAACTGTTTTTT.

The CDR3 spells CASSFRPTGQETQYF. The CDR3 nucleotides read TGTGCCAGCAGCTTCCGTCCGACAGGTCAAGAGACCCAGTACTTC. The J gene is TRBJ2-5, the V gene TRBV9; D is possibly TRBD1 (6 bases). The CDR3 is 15 residues long. V shed 4 bases and J shed 2 bases, with 15 bases lying between them. The V gene's germline CDR1 is SGDLS and CDR2 YYNGEE.

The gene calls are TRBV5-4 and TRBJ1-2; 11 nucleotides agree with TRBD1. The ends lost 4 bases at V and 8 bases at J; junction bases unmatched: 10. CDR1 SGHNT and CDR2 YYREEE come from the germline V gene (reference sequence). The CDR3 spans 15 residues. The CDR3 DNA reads TGTGCCAGCAGCGCTACCGGGACAGGGGGAAGGGGCTACACCTTC. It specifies CASSATGTGGRGYTF.

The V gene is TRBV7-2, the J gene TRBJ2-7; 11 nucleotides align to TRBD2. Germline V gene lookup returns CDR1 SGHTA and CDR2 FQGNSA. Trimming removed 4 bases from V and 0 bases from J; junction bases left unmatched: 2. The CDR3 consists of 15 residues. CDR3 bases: TGTGCCAGCAGCTCTAGCGGGGGGAACTCCTACGAGCAGTACTTC. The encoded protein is CASSSSGGNSYEQYF. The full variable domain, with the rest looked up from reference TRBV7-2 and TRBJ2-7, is GAGVSQSPSNKVTEKGKDVELRCDPISGHTALYWYRQSLGQGLEFLIYFQGNSAPDKSGLPSDRFSAERTGGSVSTLTIQRTQQEDSAVYLCASSSSGGNSYEQYFGPGTRLTVT.